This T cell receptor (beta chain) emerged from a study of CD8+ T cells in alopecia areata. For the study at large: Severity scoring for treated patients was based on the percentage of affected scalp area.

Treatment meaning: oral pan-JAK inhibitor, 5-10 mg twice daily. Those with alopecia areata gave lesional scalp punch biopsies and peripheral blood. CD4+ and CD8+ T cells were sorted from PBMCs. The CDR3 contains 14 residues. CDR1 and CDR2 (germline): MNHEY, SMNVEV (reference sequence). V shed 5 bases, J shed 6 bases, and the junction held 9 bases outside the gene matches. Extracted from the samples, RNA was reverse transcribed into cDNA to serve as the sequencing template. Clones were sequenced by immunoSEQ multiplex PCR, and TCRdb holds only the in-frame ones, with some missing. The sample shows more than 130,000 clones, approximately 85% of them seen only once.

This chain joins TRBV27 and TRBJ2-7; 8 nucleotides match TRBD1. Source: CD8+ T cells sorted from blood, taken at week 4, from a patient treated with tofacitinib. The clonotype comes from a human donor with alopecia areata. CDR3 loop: CASSPRTGTGEQYF. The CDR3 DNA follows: TGTGCCAGCAGTCCCCGGACAGGGACGGGCGAGCAGTACTTC.